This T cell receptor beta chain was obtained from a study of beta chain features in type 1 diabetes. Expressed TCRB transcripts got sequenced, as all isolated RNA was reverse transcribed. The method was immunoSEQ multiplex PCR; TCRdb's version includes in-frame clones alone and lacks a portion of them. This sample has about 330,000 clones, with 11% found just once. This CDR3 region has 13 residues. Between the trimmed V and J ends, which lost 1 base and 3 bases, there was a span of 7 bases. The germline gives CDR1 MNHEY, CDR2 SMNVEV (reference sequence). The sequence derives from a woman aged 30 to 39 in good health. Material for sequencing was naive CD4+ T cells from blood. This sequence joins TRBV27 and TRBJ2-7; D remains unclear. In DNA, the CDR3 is TGTGCCAGCAGTTTATACAGAAACTACGAGCAGTACTTC. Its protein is CASSLYRNYEQYF.